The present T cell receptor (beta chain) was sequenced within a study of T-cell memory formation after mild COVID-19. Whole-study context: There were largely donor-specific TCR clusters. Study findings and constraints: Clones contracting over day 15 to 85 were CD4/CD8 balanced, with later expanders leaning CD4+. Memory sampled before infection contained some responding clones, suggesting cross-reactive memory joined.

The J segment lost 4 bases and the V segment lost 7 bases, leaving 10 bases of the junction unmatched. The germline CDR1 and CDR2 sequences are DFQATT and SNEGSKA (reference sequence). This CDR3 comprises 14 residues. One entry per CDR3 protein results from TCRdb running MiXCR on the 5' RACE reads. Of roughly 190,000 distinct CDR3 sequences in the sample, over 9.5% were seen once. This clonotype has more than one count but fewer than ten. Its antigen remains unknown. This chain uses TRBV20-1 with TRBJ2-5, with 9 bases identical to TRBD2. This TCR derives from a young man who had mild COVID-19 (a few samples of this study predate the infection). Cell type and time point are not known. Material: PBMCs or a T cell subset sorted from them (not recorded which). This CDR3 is CSVLSGGNGETQYF. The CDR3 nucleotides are TGCAGTGTCCTTAGCGGGGGTAACGGAGAGACCCAGTACTTC.